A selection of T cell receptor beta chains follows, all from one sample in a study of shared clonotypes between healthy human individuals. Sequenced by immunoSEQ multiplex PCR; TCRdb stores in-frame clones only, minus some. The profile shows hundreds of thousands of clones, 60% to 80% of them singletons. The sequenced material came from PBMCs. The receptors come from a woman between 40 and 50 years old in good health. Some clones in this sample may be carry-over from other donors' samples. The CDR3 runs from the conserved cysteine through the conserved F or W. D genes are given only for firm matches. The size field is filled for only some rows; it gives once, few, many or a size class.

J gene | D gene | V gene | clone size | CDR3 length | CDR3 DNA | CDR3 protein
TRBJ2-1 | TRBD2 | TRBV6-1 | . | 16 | TGTGCCAGCAGTGCATTAGCGGGAGGGTTAAGCAATGAGCAGTTCTTC | CASSALAGGLSNEQFF
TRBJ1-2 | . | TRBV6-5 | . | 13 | TGTGCCAGCAGTACAAGGGGGTATGGAGGCTACACCTTC | CASSTRGYGGYTF
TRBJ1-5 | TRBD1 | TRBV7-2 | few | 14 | TGTGCCAGCAGCTCGGGACAGTCTATGGTAGCCCAGCATTTT | CASSSGQSMVAQHF
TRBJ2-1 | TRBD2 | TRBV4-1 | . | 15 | TGCGCCAGCAGCCCTGTCGGGAGGGCCTACAATGAGCAGTTCTTC | CASSPVGRAYNEQFF
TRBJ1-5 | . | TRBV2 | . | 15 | TGTGCCAGCAGTGAAGCGTTCGGGAGGGGTCAGCCCCAGCATTTT | CASSEAFGRGQPQHF
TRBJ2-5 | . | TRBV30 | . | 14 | TGTGCCTGGAGTGTACCCGTTGGGAGCGAGACCCAGTACTTC | CAWSVPVGSETQYF
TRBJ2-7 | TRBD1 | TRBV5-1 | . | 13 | TGCGCCAGCAGCGAGGGGGCCCCCTACGAGCAGTACTTC | CASSEGAPYEQYF
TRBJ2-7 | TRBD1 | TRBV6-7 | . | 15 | TGTGCCAGCAGTTACCCGGGACAGTCCTCCTACGAGCAGTACTTC | CASSYPGQSSYEQYF
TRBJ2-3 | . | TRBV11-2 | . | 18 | TGTGCCAGCAGCTTAGATTGGGGGCGGGGTGCTAGCACAGATACGCAGTATTTT | CASSLDWGRGASTDTQYF
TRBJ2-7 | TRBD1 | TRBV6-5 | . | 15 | TGTGCCAGCAGTTACTCGTATACAGGGGGGACCGAGCAGTACTTC | CASSYSYTGGTEQYF
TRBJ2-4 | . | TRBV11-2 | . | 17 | TGTGCCAGCAGCCCCGGACGGATGGGGGTAGCCAAAAACATTCAGTACTTC | CASSPGRMGVAKNIQYF
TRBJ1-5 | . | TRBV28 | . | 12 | TGTGCCAGCAGGGATGGGAATCAGCCCCAGCATTTT | CASRDGNQPQHF
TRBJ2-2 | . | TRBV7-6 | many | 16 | TGTGCCAGCAGCGTACAGGGAGGGTTGAACACCGGGGAGCTGTTTTTT | CASSVQGGLNTGELFF
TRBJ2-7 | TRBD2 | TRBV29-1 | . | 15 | TGCAGCGTGACGGGGGGGCTAGCGGGATCATACGAGCAGTACTTC | CSVTGGLAGSYEQYF
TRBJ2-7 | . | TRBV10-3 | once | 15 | TGTGCCATCAGTGAGTCGGTCGGTAGCTCCTACGAGCAGTACTTC | CAISESVGSSYEQYF
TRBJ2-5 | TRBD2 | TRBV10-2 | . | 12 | TGCGCCAGCGGCGGGAGGAGGGAGACCCAGTACTTC | CASGGRRETQYF
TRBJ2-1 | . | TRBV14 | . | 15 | TGTGCCAGCAGCCAAGAAGTGTATTGGGGAAATGAGCAGTTCTTC | CASSQEVYWGNEQFF
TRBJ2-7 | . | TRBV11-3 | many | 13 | TGTGCCAGCAGCCTATCTCCGAACTACGAGCAGTACTTC | CASSLSPNYEQYF
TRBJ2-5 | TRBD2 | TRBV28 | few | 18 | TGTGCCAGCAGTTTTCTTAGTGATCTAGCGGGGTTACAAGAGACCCAGTACTTC | CASSFLSDLAGLQETQYF
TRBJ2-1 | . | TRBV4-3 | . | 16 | TGCGCCAGCAGCCAAGATCTCGCGAGCTCCTACAATGAGCAGTTCTTC | CASSQDLASSYNEQFF
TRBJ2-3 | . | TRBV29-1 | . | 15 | TGCAGCGTTGTACTTTGGGCGGGAAGCACAGATACGCAGTATTTT | CSVVLWAGSTDTQYF
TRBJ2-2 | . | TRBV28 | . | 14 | TGTGCCAGCAGCCCCCCAGCTCGACGGGGGGAGCTGTTTTTT | CASSPPARRGELFF
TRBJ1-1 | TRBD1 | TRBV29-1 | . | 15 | TGCAGCGTCGATACTTCGGGACAGAGGAACAGTGAAGCTTTCTTT | CSVDTSGQRNSEAFF
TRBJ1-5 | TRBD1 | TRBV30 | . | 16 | TGTGCCTGGAGTGTAGGGGGCAGGGGGAACGGTCAGCCCCAGCATTTT | CAWSVGGRGNGQPQHF
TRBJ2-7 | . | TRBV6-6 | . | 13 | TGTGCCAGCAGTTACTCGGGAACCTACGAGCAGTACTTC | CASSYSGTYEQYF
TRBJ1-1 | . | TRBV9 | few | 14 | TGTGCCAGCAGCGTAGATCGGATGAACACTGAAGCTTTCTTT | CASSVDRMNTEAFF
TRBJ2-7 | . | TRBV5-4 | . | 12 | TGTGCCAGCAGCCAGGCGGGATACGAGCAGTACTTC | CASSQAGYEQYF
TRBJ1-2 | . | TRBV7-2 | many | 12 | TGTGCCAGCAGCCGGGACGTTGCTGGCTACACCTTC | CASSRDVAGYTF
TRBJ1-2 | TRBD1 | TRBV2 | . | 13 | TGTGCCAGCAGTTCAGACAGGGTGGCTGGCTACACCTTC | CASSSDRVAGYTF
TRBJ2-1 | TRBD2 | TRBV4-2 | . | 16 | TGTGCCAGCAGCCAAGGTTTAGCGGGATCCTACAATGAGCAGTTCTTC | CASSQGLAGSYNEQFF
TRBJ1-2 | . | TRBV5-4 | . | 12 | TGTGCCAGCAGCTTGGATATCTATGGCTACACCTTC | CASSLDIYGYTF
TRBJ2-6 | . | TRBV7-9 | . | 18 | TGTGCCAGCAGCTTGTTACAGGGAGCCTCCTCTGGGGCCAACGTCCTGACTTTC | CASSLLQGASSGANVLTF
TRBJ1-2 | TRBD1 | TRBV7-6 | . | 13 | TGTGCCAGCAGCTGGGGACAGACAGATGGCTACACCTTC | CASSWGQTDGYTF
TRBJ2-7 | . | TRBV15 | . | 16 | TGTGCCACCAGCAGAGGTGCAGCGGGCTACTCCTACGAGCAGTACTTC | CATSRGAAGYSYEQYF
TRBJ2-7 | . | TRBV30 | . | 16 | TGTGCCTGGGGTCTATATGTGACTGGCGGTTACTGCGAGCAGTACTTC | CAWGLYVTGGYCEQYF
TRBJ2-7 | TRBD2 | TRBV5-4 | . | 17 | TGTGCCAGCAGCCCTGAGCTCGGGGGCGGGAGGGCCTACGAGCAGTACTTC | CASSPELGGGRAYEQYF
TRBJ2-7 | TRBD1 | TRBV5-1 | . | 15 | TGCGCCAGCAGCCCGGGACAGGGGTGCTCCTACGAGCAGTACTTC | CASSPGQGCSYEQYF
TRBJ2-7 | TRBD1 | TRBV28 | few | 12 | TGTGCCTCCGGGACAGGGGACATCAAGCAGTACTTC | CASGTGDIKQYF
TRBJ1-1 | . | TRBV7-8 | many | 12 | TGTGCCAGCAGCCAAATTCAGGGTCAAGCTTTCTTT | CASSQIQGQAFF
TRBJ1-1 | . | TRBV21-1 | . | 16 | TGTGCCAGCAGCAAAGCGGGGGACAGTCAGAACACTGAAGCTTTCTTT | CASSKAGDSQNTEAFF
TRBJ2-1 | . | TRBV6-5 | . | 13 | TGTGCCAGCAGCAGGGTGAGGGCCGGGGAGCAGTTCTTC | CASSRVRAGEQFF
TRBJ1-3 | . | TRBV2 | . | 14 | TGTGCCAGCAATGTCGACGTCTCTGGAAACACCATATATTTT | CASNVDVSGNTIYF
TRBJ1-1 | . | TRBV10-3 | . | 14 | TGTGCCATCAGGATATCCACGGGGGACACTGAAGCTTTCTTT | CAIRISTGDTEAFF
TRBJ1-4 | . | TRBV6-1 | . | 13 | TGTGCCAGCAGTGAATCAGGGTTTGAAAAACTGTTTTTT | CASSESGFEKLFF
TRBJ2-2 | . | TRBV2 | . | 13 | TGTGCCAGCAGTGTAAGGGCCACCGGGGAGCTGTTTTTT | CASSVRATGELFF
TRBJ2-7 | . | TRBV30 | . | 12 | TGTGCCTGGTCGCAGATTCGCTACGAGCAGTACTTC | CAWSQIRYEQYF
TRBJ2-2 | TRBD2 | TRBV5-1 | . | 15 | TGCGCCAGCAGCCTGGCTAGCGGAAACACCGGGGAGCTGTTTTTT | CASSLASGNTGELFF
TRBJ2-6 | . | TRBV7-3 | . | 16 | TGTGCCAGCAGCCCCACGTCAGGGACTGGGGCCAACGTCCTGACTTTC | CASSPTSGTGANVLTF
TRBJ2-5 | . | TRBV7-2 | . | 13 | TGTGCCAGCAGCTTCAACCAGGGGGAGACCCAGTACTTC | CASSFNQGETQYF